This is a list of T cell receptor beta chains from one sample in a study of T-cell memory formation after mild COVID-19. TCRdb passed the 5' RACE reads through MiXCR, listing each CDR3 protein once. This table has around 90,000 distinct CDR3 sequences, about 15% appearing once. Sample: PBMCs or a T cell subset sorted from them (not recorded which). Receptors originate from a man aged 18 to 35 who had mild COVID-19 (a few samples of this study predate the infection). Cell type and time point are not known. Each CDR3 is given with its conserved first and last residue. Fields, in order: CDR3 protein, CDR3 DNA, V gene, D gene, clone size, J gene. A D gene is named only where the DNA matches it firmly. Where a row states a size, it is once, few, many or the class of an expanded clone; other rows omit it.

CDR3aa: CASSHQTDTQYF
CDR3nt: TGCGCCAGCAGCCACCAAACAGATACGCAGTATTTT
v_gene: TRBV4-3
d_gene: -
abundance: -
j_gene: TRBJ2-3

CDR3aa: CASKIAQGGYEQYF
CDR3nt: TGTGCCAGTAAAATTGCCCAAGGGGGCTACGAGCAGTACTTC
v_gene: TRBV27
d_gene: -
abundance: -
j_gene: TRBJ2-7

CDR3aa: CASSFLSLGAGLFF
CDR3nt: TGTGCCAGCAGCTTTTTGAGTCTGGGGGCCGGTCTTTTCTTT
v_gene: TRBV7-9
d_gene: -
abundance: -
j_gene: TRBJ1-1

CDR3aa: CATSDFEQGADNEQFF
CDR3nt: TGTGCCACCAGTGATTTCGAGCAGGGGGCGGATAATGAGCAGTTCTTC
v_gene: TRBV24-1
d_gene: TRBD1
abundance: few
j_gene: TRBJ2-1

CDR3aa: CASSSANEQFF
CDR3nt: TGTGCCAGCAGCTCGGCCAATGAGCAGTTCTTC
v_gene: TRBV7-8
d_gene: -
abundance: many
j_gene: TRBJ2-1

CDR3aa: CSVEGGSNEQFF
CDR3nt: TGCAGCGTTGAAGGGGGGAGCAATGAGCAGTTCTTC
v_gene: TRBV29-1
d_gene: -
abundance: many
j_gene: TRBJ2-1

CDR3aa: CASTRANYGYTF
CDR3nt: TGTGCCAGCACGAGGGCTAACTATGGCTACACCTTC
v_gene: TRBV6-6
d_gene: -
abundance: few
j_gene: TRBJ1-2

CDR3aa: CASSPGTSGDQNIQYF
CDR3nt: TGTGCCAGCAGCCCCGGGACTAGCGGGGACCAAAACATTCAGTACTTC
v_gene: TRBV3-1
d_gene: TRBD2
abundance: many
j_gene: TRBJ2-4

CDR3aa: CASSQDTGNYGYTF
CDR3nt: TGCGCCAGCAGCCAAGATACGGGAAACTATGGCTACACCTTC
v_gene: TRBV4-3
d_gene: -
abundance: -
j_gene: TRBJ1-2

CDR3aa: CATSDSRDVGETQYF
CDR3nt: TGTGCCACCAGTGATTCACGGGACGTCGGAGAGACCCAGTACTTC
v_gene: TRBV24-1
d_gene: -
abundance: -
j_gene: TRBJ2-5

CDR3aa: CASSYEQRGYEQYF
CDR3nt: TGTGCCAGCAGTTACGAGCAAAGGGGCTACGAGCAGTACTTC
v_gene: TRBV6-5
d_gene: -
abundance: many
j_gene: TRBJ2-7

CDR3aa: CASGSLDIYNEQFF
CDR3nt: TGTGCCAGCGGATCTTTGGACATTTACAATGAGCAGTTCTTC
v_gene: TRBV27
d_gene: -
abundance: -
j_gene: TRBJ2-1

CDR3aa: CASNSPGRSDNEQFF
CDR3nt: TGTGCCAGTAATAGTCCAGGGCGATCCGACAATGAGCAGTTCTTC
v_gene: TRBV7-2
d_gene: -
abundance: few
j_gene: TRBJ2-1

CDR3aa: CASSQGQISGNTIYF
CDR3nt: TGTGCCAGCAGCCAGGGACAGATCTCTGGAAACACCATATATTTT
v_gene: TRBV3-1
d_gene: TRBD1
abundance: few
j_gene: TRBJ1-3

CDR3aa: CASSHAADSLHNEQFF
CDR3nt: TGCGCCAGCAGCCACGCAGCGGACAGTTTGCACAATGAGCAGTTCTTC
v_gene: TRBV4-1
d_gene: -
abundance: few
j_gene: TRBJ2-1

CDR3aa: CASSLAGQGADEQYF
CDR3nt: TGTGCCAGCAGCTTAGCGGGACAGGGGGCTGACGAGCAGTACTTC
v_gene: TRBV7-6
d_gene: TRBD1
abundance: few
j_gene: TRBJ2-7

CDR3aa: CASSWRGAGTGELFF
CDR3nt: TGTGCCAGCAGCTGGCGAGGGGCGGGCACCGGGGAGCTGTTTTTT
v_gene: TRBV13
d_gene: -
abundance: few
j_gene: TRBJ2-2

CDR3aa: CASSYSPAGDTGELFF
CDR3nt: TGTGCCAGCAGTTACTCCCCAGCGGGGGACACCGGGGAGCTGTTTTTT
v_gene: TRBV6-2/TRBV6-3
d_gene: TRBD2
abundance: -
j_gene: TRBJ2-2

CDR3aa: CASSGAVPGPNTEAFF
CDR3nt: TGTGCCAGCAGCGGAGCCGTCCCGGGACCGAACACTGAAGCTTTCTTT
v_gene: TRBV9
d_gene: -
abundance: -
j_gene: TRBJ1-1

CDR3aa: CASSDSGGGSYNEQFF
CDR3nt: TGTGCCAGCAGCGACTCCGGCGGGGGGTCCTACAATGAGCAGTTCTTC
v_gene: TRBV6-5
d_gene: TRBD2
abundance: -
j_gene: TRBJ2-1

CDR3aa: CASSSTGGNQPQHF
CDR3nt: TGTGCCAGCAGTTCCACAGGGGGCAATCAGCCCCAGCATTTT
v_gene: TRBV6-5
d_gene: TRBD1
abundance: many
j_gene: TRBJ1-5

CDR3aa: CSAPGGSGGETQYF
CDR3nt: TGCAGTGCCCCCGGGGGCAGCGGGGGAGAGACCCAGTACTTC
v_gene: TRBV20-1
d_gene: TRBD2
abundance: few
j_gene: TRBJ2-5

CDR3aa: CASRPTGFWETQYF
CDR3nt: TGTGCCAGCAGACCCACAGGGTTTTGGGAGACCCAGTACTTC
v_gene: TRBV2
d_gene: -
abundance: -
j_gene: TRBJ2-5

CDR3aa: CASSGPNSYEQYF
CDR3nt: TGTGCCAGCAGCGGCCCTAACTCCTACGAGCAGTACTTC
v_gene: TRBV9
d_gene: -
abundance: few
j_gene: TRBJ2-7

CDR3aa: CASSPQTAAATNEKLFF
CDR3nt: TGTGCCAGCAGCCCGCAGACAGCTGCTGCAACTAATGAAAAACTGTTTTTT
v_gene: TRBV3-1
d_gene: -
abundance: -
j_gene: TRBJ1-4

CDR3aa: CASSPLGEDTDTQYF
CDR3nt: TGCGCCAGCAGTCCTTTGGGGGAGGACACAGATACGCAGTATTTT
v_gene: TRBV4-1
d_gene: -
abundance: -
j_gene: TRBJ2-3

CDR3aa: CASSLPPSGQTHF
CDR3nt: TGTGCCAGCAGCCTCCCCCCGTCGGGACAAACGCACTTC
v_gene: TRBV7-9
d_gene: -
abundance: -
j_gene: TRBJ1-2

CDR3aa: CASSFTGTASNTEAFF
CDR3nt: TGCGCCAGCAGCTTTACCGGGACAGCTTCGAACACTGAAGCTTTCTTT
v_gene: TRBV5-1
d_gene: TRBD1
abundance: once
j_gene: TRBJ1-1